The T cell receptor beta chain described here comes from a study of T-cell memory formation after mild COVID-19. Across the whole study: Clustering of TCRs was largely donor specific. General study points: CM and EM subsets held most contracting CD4+ clones; EMRA held CD8+ ones. Clones that got smaller from day 15 to 85 had even CD4/CD8, while clones growing later tipped toward CD4+. Pre-infection memory showed some responding clones, and this suggested that cross-reactive memory joined.

Each CDR3 protein gets one entry after TCRdb re-called the 5' RACE reads with MiXCR. The data show about 350,000 distinct CDR3 sequences, 25% to 30% seen once. With respect to this clonotype: The antigen remains unidentified.

Specimen: PBMCs or a T cell subset sorted from them (not recorded which). The clonotype originates from an adult woman who had mild COVID-19 (a few samples of this study predate the infection). Cell type and time point are not known.

CDR3 in DNA: TGTGCCAGCAGCAAGGATCAACCTGGAAACACCATATATTTT. Protein: CASSKDQPGNTIYF. The chain uses TRBV7-2 and TRBJ1-3; D is unclear. Trimming took 5 bases from V and 2 from J, leaving 10 bases between them. The CDR3 is 14 amino acids. Germline assignment: CDR1 SGHTA and CDR2 FQGNSA.